A selection of T cell receptor beta chains follows, all from one sample in a study of blood T cell repertoires in COVID-19. Using immunoSEQ multiplex PCR, the repertoire was profiled, and TCRdb retains in-frame clones only, with some absent. Of approximately 350,000 clones listed, around 89% are singletons. Sequencing was performed on PBMCs or T cells enriched from blood (not recorded which). The receptors originated from a man aged 18 to 35 who had recovered from COVID-19. Both conserved end residues are part of each CDR3. Each record gives: V gene, clone size, J gene, D gene, CDR3 length, CDR3 DNA, CDR3 protein. D genes are given only for firm matches. Size values are once, few and many counts, or a class for expanded clones, and some rows have none.

TRBV13,few,TRBJ1-6,.,17,TGTGCCAGCAGCGTAACAGGGAGTCGCTCCTATAATTCACCCCTCCACTTT,CASSVTGSRSYNSPLHF
TRBV11-2,few,TRBJ2-7,TRBD2,16,TGTGCCAGCAGCTTAGACGGACTAGCGGGAAGGGGCGAGCAGTACTTC,CASSLDGLAGRGEQYF
TRBV5-1,.,TRBJ2-3,TRBD1,15,TGCGCCAGCAGCCCGGGACAGGGGGGCACAGATACGCAGTATTTT,CASSPGQGGTDTQYF
TRBV30,once,TRBJ1-4,TRBD1,15,TGTGCCTGGAGTAACGGACAGGGTGCCCATGAAAAACTGTTTTTT,CAWSNGQGAHEKLFF
TRBV28,.,TRBJ2-1,TRBD1,17,TGTGCCAGCAGACCCGGGACAGGGGGCCCGATATACAATGAGCAGTTCTTC,CASRPGTGGPIYNEQFF
TRBV5-1,.,TRBJ1-6,TRBD1,14,TGCGCCAGCAGCATGGACAGGGGGGCTTCACCCCTCCACTTT,CASSMDRGASPLHF
TRBV9,.,TRBJ1-1,.,14,TGTGCCAGCAGGCAGGGTGGAGCGAACACTGAAGCTTTCTTT,CASRQGGANTEAFF
TRBV5-6,.,TRBJ2-5,.,13,TGTGCCAGCAGCTTGCAAGCTCGAGAGACCCAGTACTTC,CASSLQARETQYF
TRBV28,.,TRBJ2-1,TRBD2,16,TGTGCCAGCAGTTTATCACTAGCGGGAGATTCAGATGAGCAGTTCTTC,CASSLSLAGDSDEQFF
TRBV4-1,.,TRBJ2-2,TRBD2,17,TGCGCCAGCAGCTCTCGGACTAGCGGGCCTAACACCGGGGAGCTGTTTTTT,CASSSRTSGPNTGELFF
TRBV9,.,TRBJ2-5,.,15,TGTGCCAGCAGCGTAGGACTGGAATTCCAAGAGACCCAGTACTTC,CASSVGLEFQETQYF
TRBV12-3/TRBV12-4,.,TRBJ1-2,TRBD1,13,TGTGCCAGCAGTTCCGAGGGGGCGGGCGGCTACACCTTC,CASSSEGAGGYTF